This TCR beta chain was obtained from a study of CD8+ T cells in alopecia areata. Across the study: Treated patients received oral tofacitinib, 5 to 10 mg twice daily.

Once RNA had been extracted, it was reverse transcribed into cDNA to act as the sequencing template. Only in-frame clones appear in the TCRdb table, and some are missing; sequencing was by immunoSEQ multiplex PCR. The data contain a few hundred thousand clones, 50% to 60% of them singletons. This clone has ten or more counts. What it binds is unknown. There are 14 residues in the CDR3. CDR1 and CDR2 (germline): LGHNA, YNFKEQ. V was pared by 6 bases and J by 0 bases, with 8 bases between. Study-level points and caveats: As there was one nonresponder, how baseline CD8+ expansion relates to response remains uncertain. Affected lesional scalp, above all in alopecia totalis/universalis, was more clonal than normal scalp.

As for treatment: oral pan-JAK inhibitor, 5-10 mg twice daily. V and J are TRBV4-2 and TRBJ1-4; D gene ambiguous. Sequencing used CD4+ T cells sorted from blood, obtained at week 4, from a patient treated with tofacitinib. The sequence came from a human donor with alopecia areata. The CDR3 sequence: CASSFDATNEKLFF. For the CDR3, the DNA is TGTGCCAGCAGTTTCGACGCAACTAATGAAAAACTGTTTTTT.